Each of the 11 T cell receptor beta chains below was sequenced from the same sample in a study of cytomegalovirus exposure and HLA in healthy donors. Researchers ran the PCR with 60 Vbeta and 13 Jbeta primers. Method: immunoSEQ multiplex PCR; TCRdb's copy keeps in-frame clones and lacks some. The sample includes about 120,000 clones, around 69% of them seen just once. Sequencing was carried out using PBMCs. Every receptor here comes from a woman aged 40 to 49 in good health and CMV-seropositive.

This chain links TRBV6-1 with TRBJ2-1, with TRBD1 as a possible D gene (6 bases). The CDR3 consists of 15 residues. V was clipped by 6 bases and J by 4 bases, with 16 bases between them. Germline loops: CDR1 MNHNS, CDR2 SASEGT. The CDR3 region has the DNA TGTGCCAGCAGGATAGACAGGAACCTTTACAATGAGCAGTTCTTC. It yields the protein CASRIDRNLYNEQFF.

This clone was observed a single time. The chain links TRBV5-1 to TRBJ1-2; D possibly corresponds to TRBD1 (5 bases). The V and J ends lost 0 bases and 8 bases respectively, with 14 bases between them. This CDR3 is 14 amino acids long. Germline V gene data show CDR1 as SGHRS and CDR2 as YFSETQ. The chain's CDR3 is CASSLVTGVEGYTF. CDR3 nucleotides: TGCGCCAGCAGCTTGGTCACGGGGGTTGAAGGCTACACCTTC. Combining the CDR3 with reference TRBV5-1 and TRBJ1-2 gives the whole variable domain KAGVTQTPRYLIKTRGQQVTLSCSPISGHRSVSWYQQTPGQGLQFLFEYFSETQRNKGNFPGRFSGRQFSNSRSEMNVSTLELGDSALYLCASSLVTGVEGYTFGSGTRLTVV.

The chain recombines TRBV27 with TRBJ1-4, with 7 bases matching TRBD1. The CDR3 contains 14 residues. Germline-derived CDR1 and CDR2 are MNHEY and SMNVEV (reference sequence). Unmatched junction bases numbered 3, after V lost 0 bases and J lost 8 bases. DNA of the CDR3: TGTGCCAGCAGTTTATCAGGGGGCGGGGAAAAACTGTTTTTT. Translating it yields CASSLSGGGEKLFF.

The chain uses TRBV5-1 and TRBJ2-5, with a weak D call TRBD2 (5 bases). V shed 0 bases and J shed 5 bases, with 14 bases lying between them. This CDR3 is built from 15 residues. Germline CDR1 is SGHRS and CDR2 is YFSETQ. This CDR3 reads CASSLGASRRETQYF. CDR3 coding DNA: TGCGCCAGCAGCTTGGGGGCGTCCCGGAGGGAGACCCAGTACTTC.

The V gene is TRBV5-1, the J gene TRBJ1-2; 9 nucleotides match TRBD1. Germline V gene sequence: CDR1 SGHRS, CDR2 YFSETQ. The CDR3 totals 15 residues. J was trimmed by 9 bases and V by 3 bases; bases with no gene match: 12. This chain's CDR3 is CASSSSGQGTLRYTF. The CDR3, as DNA: TGCGCCAGCAGCTCATCGGGACAGGGCACTCTGCGCTACACCTTC.

J is TRBJ2-2 and V is TRBV6-1, with 10 bases identical to TRBD2. V was pared by 4 bases and J by 0 bases, with 11 bases of the junction left unmatched. The length of the CDR3 is 19 residues. Germline CDR1 reads MNHNS; CDR2 reads SASEGT. As DNA, the CDR3 is TGTGCCAGCAGTGGGGTACTAGCGGGGTACTCCGCGAACACCGGGGAGCTGTTTTTT. Its translation is CASSGVLAGYSANTGELFF.

This chain connects TRBV9 to TRBJ2-5, with 13 nucleotides matching TRBD2. J lost 9 bases, V lost 3 bases, and 5 bases had no gene match. Per germline, CDR1 SGDLS and CDR2 YYNGEE. This CDR3 is 14 amino acids long. CDR3 nucleotide sequence: TGTGCCAGCAGCGGGACTAGCGGGGGTTCGCCCCAGTACTTC. It translates to CASSGTSGGSPQYF.

The gene calls are TRBV11-2 and TRBJ2-1; TRBD2 matches at 9 bases. V shed 4 bases and J 7 bases; nucleotides not matched to a gene: 11. Germline V gene sequence: CDR1 SGHAT, CDR2 FQNNGV. The CDR3 is made up of 16 amino acids. The CDR3 bases are TGTGCCAGCAGCTACCCCCGTGGCGGGGGGGGGAATGAGCAGTTCTTC. Translating gives CASSYPRGGGGNEQFF.

This clone was detected a few times. This chain joins TRBV11-2 and TRBJ2-7, with 7 bases that match TRBD2. Germline CDR1 is SGHAT and CDR2 is FQNNGV. The CDR3 covers 15 residues. The V segment lost 2 bases and the J segment 0 bases; nucleotides outside the gene matches: 4. This chain's CDR3 is CASSLSGGYSYEQYF. CDR3 sequence (DNA): TGTGCCAGCAGCTTATCCGGGGGGTACTCCTACGAGCAGTACTTC. The full variable domain, rest sourced from reference TRBV11-2 and TRBJ2-7, is EAGVAQSPRYKIIEKRQSVAFWCNPISGHATLYWYQQILGQGPKLLIQFQNNGVVDDSQLPKDRFSAERLKGVDSTLKIQPAKLEDSAVYLCASSLSGGYSYEQYFGPGTRLTVT.

Only a few counts were recorded for this clone. Its ends do not fully match the called genes, so a read error is possible. The V gene is TRBV5-6, the J gene TRBJ1-2; D gene ambiguous. The CDR3 spans 13 residues. Germline loops: CDR1 SGHDT, CDR2 YYEEEE. The CDR3 sequence: CASSLGRRSGYPF. DNA for the CDR3: TGTGCCAGCAGCTTGGGGAGGAGGTCTGGCTACCCCTTC.

This sequence joins TRBV5-6 and TRBJ1-5; TRBD1 aligns across 9 bases. The length of the CDR3 is 17 residues. CDR1 and CDR2 from the germline V gene are SGHDT and YYEEEE. With V trimmed by 3 bases and J by 1 base, 8 bases remained unmatched. DNA of the CDR3: TGTGCCAGCAGCTCGGACAGGGGCGGGTCGAGCAATCAGCCCCAGCATTTT. It translates to CASSSDRGGSSNQPQHF.